The table lists the clone carrying this TCR beta chain with a few counts. Produced via immunoSEQ multiplex PCR; TCRdb's table is partial and in-frame only. The data show 150,000 to 190,000 clones, approximately 86% seen once. CDR3 length: 13 residues. CDR1 is MGHRA, CDR2 YSYEKL, per germline. V lost 4 bases and J lost 4, with 10 bases in between. The data were obtained in a study of blood T cell repertoires in COVID-19. The sample consisted of peripheral blood. The rearrangement joins TRBV4-1 to TRBJ2-5; no clear D gene. This TCR came from a woman in her seventies with acute or convalescent COVID-19. The CDR3 is CASSRGGTETQYF. The CDR3 DNA sequence: TGCGCCAGCAGCCGAGGTGGTACAGAGACCCAGTACTTC.